This TCR beta chain is from a study of cytomegalovirus exposure and HLA in healthy donors. The wider study: An earlier analysis identified under 130 million unique TCR beta sequences in approximately 190 million T cells. Study findings and constraints: The study designated fewer than 200 TCR beta chains cytomegalovirus-associated. In a later analysis, TCR beta V- and J-gene trimming was associated with a missense DCLRE1C variant.

As concerns this clone: Its antigen is not known.

With 60 Vbeta and 13 Jbeta primers, the PCR was carried out. Assay used: immunoSEQ multiplex PCR; TCRdb lists only in-frame clones, some missing. The data contain about 120,000 clones, about three quarters of them singletons. CDR3 length: 16 amino acids. V was clipped by 2 bases and J by 7 bases; unmatched bases: 4. Per the germline V gene, CDR1 is MNHNS and CDR2 is SASEGT. When sampled, the donors appeared nominally healthy, though they likely had unrecorded immune exposures. The chain carries TRBV6-1 and TRBJ2-1; 14 nucleotides line up with TRBD2. This sequence was found in a female donor in good health and CMV-seronegative. Sequencing was done on a sample of PBMCs. CDR3 residues: CASSEKGTSGSNEQFF. Here the CDR3 DNA reads TGTGCCAGCAGTGAAAAGGGGACTAGCGGGAGTAATGAGCAGTTCTTC.